This TCR beta chain was obtained from a study of CD8+ T cells in alopecia areata. Study overall: Each of the treated patients was given oral tofacitinib, 5 to 10 mg twice daily, for moderate-to-severe alopecia areata. Tofacitinib therapy lasting 6 to 18 months was followed by 6 months off drug.

CDR1 is GTSNPN and CDR2 is SVGIG in the germline V gene (reference sequence). The CDR3 sequence is 12 residues long. The V end was cut by 2 bases, the J end by 1 base, with 6 bases between. Following RNA extraction, reverse transcription yielded cDNA that acted as the sequencing template. Libraries were prepared by immunoSEQ multiplex PCR; TCRdb keeps only in-frame clonotypes and omits some of them. This table holds over 150,000 clones, around 63% found once. Source: CD4+ T cells sorted from blood, taken at week 0. The chain links TRBV30 to TRBJ2-7; D not certain. This TCR came from a human donor with alopecia areata. This CDR3 is CAWSLGSYEQYF. Here the CDR3 DNA reads TGTGCCTGGAGTTTGGGATCCTACGAGCAGTACTTC.